This TCR beta chain was sequenced for a study of human T cells and chemical hapten exposure. Each CDR3 protein is one row after TCRdb ran MiXCR on the RACE reads. Here the sample spans around 71,000 distinct CDR3 sequences, 9.8% being singletons. The germline CDR1 and CDR2 sequences are ENHRY and SYGVKD. The CDR3 is made up of 12 amino acids. V lost 4 bases to trimming and J lost 4 bases, with 8 bases between them. Time point noted: patch test 1, 2 weeks after DPC sensitization. Described treatment: therapeutic diphenylcyclopropenone sensitization with weekly scalp DPC. This clonotype originated in a woman aged 40 to 50 with alopecia areata. Some clones in this sample may be carry-over from other donors' samples. The J gene is TRBJ2-7, the V gene TRBV10-3; tentatively, D is TRBD2 (6 bases). The sequences come from whole blood, collected in connection with sensitization to the hapten diphenylcyclopropenone (DPC). Here the CDR3 reads CAISAGEYEQYF. The CDR3 coding sequence is TGTGCCATCAGTGCGGGGGAATACGAGCAGTACTTC.